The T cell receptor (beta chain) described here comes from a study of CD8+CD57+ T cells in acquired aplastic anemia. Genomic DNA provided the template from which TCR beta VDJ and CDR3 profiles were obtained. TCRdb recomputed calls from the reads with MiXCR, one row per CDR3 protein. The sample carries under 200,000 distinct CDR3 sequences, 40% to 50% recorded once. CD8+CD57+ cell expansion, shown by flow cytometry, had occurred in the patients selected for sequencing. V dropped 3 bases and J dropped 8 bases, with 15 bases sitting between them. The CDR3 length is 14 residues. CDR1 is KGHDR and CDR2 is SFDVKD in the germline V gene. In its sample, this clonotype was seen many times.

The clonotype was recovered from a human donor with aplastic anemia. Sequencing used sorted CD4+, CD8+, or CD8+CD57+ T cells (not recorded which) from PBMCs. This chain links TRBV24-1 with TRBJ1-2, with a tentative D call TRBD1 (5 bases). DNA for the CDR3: TGTGCCACCAGTGATATAAGACAGCCGCCCGGCTACACCTTC. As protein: CATSDIRQPPGYTF.